This note documents a single TCR beta chain sequence. Its cognate antigen is unknown. The investigators sampled blood at baseline, at cycle 4 day 1, and at cycle 7 day 1. Only in-frame clones appear in the TCRdb table, and some are missing; sequencing was by immunoSEQ multiplex PCR. In the table there are fewer than 65,000 clones, around 91% of which are singletons. This record belongs to a study of OX40 agonist ivuxolimab in advanced cancers. Study summary: Antecedent anti-PD-1, anti-PD-L1 or anti-CTLA-4 therapy was permissible, with 35% to 40% having received some. Findings and caveats of the study: Some nonresponders likewise displayed low normalized T-cell clonal expansion. People who partly responded at 0.1-3.0 mg/kg had some of the least clonal expansion seen.

Per germline, CDR1 SEHNR and CDR2 FQNEAQ (reference sequence). V shed 1 base and J 7 bases; nucleotides not matched to a gene: 6. The CDR3 contains 15 residues. This chain uses TRBV7-9 with TRBJ2-3, with 9 bases lining up with TRBD2. This receptor was identified in an adult with an advanced solid tumor such as melanoma, head and neck, liver or kidney cancer. Specimen: CD4+ or CD8+ T cells sorted from blood, collected in a trial of the OX40 agonist ivuxolimab. The DNA for the CDR3 is TGTGCCAGCAGCTTAGTGGGTAGCGGGAGTTATACGCAGTATTTT. The encoded protein is CASSLVGSGSYTQYF.